A selection of T cell receptor beta chains follows, all from one sample in a study of shared clonotypes between healthy human individuals. Assay: immunoSEQ multiplex PCR; the TCRdb copy retains only in-frame clones and omits some. The sample yields nearly 1,000,000 clones, 76% seen once. What was sequenced was memory CD4+ T cells sorted from blood. Source of these receptors: a man younger than 30 in good health. Each CDR3 is given with its conserved first and last residue. The order of the fields is CDR3 protein, CDR3 DNA, V gene, clone size, D gene, J gene. The D gene is left open where the match is weak. Part of the rows lack a size; the others show once, few, many or a class for expanded clones.

cdr3_aa: CASTLRTGNTEAFF
cdr3_nt: TGTGCCAGCACCCTACGGACTGGGAACACTGAAGCTTTCTTT
v_call: TRBV6-5
clone_size: .
d_call: .
j_call: TRBJ1-1

cdr3_aa: CASSLSGTGGETQYF
cdr3_nt: TGTGCCAGCAGCTTAAGCGGGACAGGGGGAGAGACCCAGTACTTC
v_call: TRBV7-8
clone_size: .
d_call: TRBD1
j_call: TRBJ2-5

cdr3_aa: CASSSQKFF
cdr3_nt: TGTGCCAGCAGCTCCCAGAAGTTCTTC
v_call: TRBV7-9
clone_size: .
d_call: .
j_call: TRBJ2-1

cdr3_aa: CASSRMGGPEAEAFF
cdr3_nt: TGTGCCAGCTCAAGGATGGGGGGCCCAGAAGCTGAAGCTTTCTTT
v_call: TRBV18
clone_size: .
d_call: .
j_call: TRBJ1-1

cdr3_aa: CASVARTAGNTIYF
cdr3_nt: TGTGCCAGTGTCGCCAGGACAGCTGGAAACACCATATATTTT
v_call: TRBV19
clone_size: .
d_call: .
j_call: TRBJ1-3

cdr3_aa: CASSEQMKVETQYF
cdr3_nt: TGCGCCAGCAGTGAACAGATGAAGGTAGAGACCCAGTACTTC
v_call: TRBV10-2
clone_size: .
d_call: .
j_call: TRBJ2-5

cdr3_aa: CAISGGRESPLHF
cdr3_nt: TGTGCCATCAGTGGCGGCAGGGAATCACCCCTCCACTTT
v_call: TRBV10-3
clone_size: .
d_call: .
j_call: TRBJ1-6

cdr3_aa: CASSLFDGNTEAFF
cdr3_nt: TGCGCCAGCAGCCTATTCGACGGTAACACTGAAGCTTTCTTT
v_call: TRBV5-1
clone_size: .
d_call: .
j_call: TRBJ1-1

cdr3_aa: CASSPQGLSYEQYF
cdr3_nt: TGTGCCAGCAGTCCACAAGGACTATCCTACGAGCAGTACTTC
v_call: TRBV6-6
clone_size: .
d_call: .
j_call: TRBJ2-7

cdr3_aa: CASSLGLSTDTQYF
cdr3_nt: TGTGCCAGCAGCTTGGGCCTTAGCACAGATACGCAGTATTTT
v_call: TRBV5-4
clone_size: .
d_call: .
j_call: TRBJ2-3

cdr3_aa: CASSIPGTAGNTIYF
cdr3_nt: TGTGCCAGTAGTATTCCCGGGACCGCGGGAAACACCATATATTTT
v_call: TRBV19
clone_size: .
d_call: .
j_call: TRBJ1-3

cdr3_aa: CASSAGQGGGYTF
cdr3_nt: TGCGCCAGCAGCGCGGGACAGGGGGGTGGCTACACCTTC
v_call: TRBV5-1
clone_size: few
d_call: TRBD1
j_call: TRBJ1-2

cdr3_aa: CASSYRATQYF
cdr3_nt: TGTGCCAGCAGTTACCGGGCAACCCAGTACTTC
v_call: TRBV28
clone_size: .
d_call: .
j_call: TRBJ2-5

cdr3_aa: CASSSSAATYNEQFF
cdr3_nt: TGTGCCAGCAGCTCATCAGCGGCGACCTACAATGAGCAGTTCTTC
v_call: TRBV7-2
clone_size: .
d_call: .
j_call: TRBJ2-1

cdr3_aa: CASSRTGRSEQFF
cdr3_nt: TGTGCCAGCAGCCGGACAGGGAGGAGTGAGCAGTTCTTC
v_call: TRBV5-6
clone_size: .
d_call: TRBD1
j_call: TRBJ2-1

cdr3_aa: CASWHGNTEAFF
cdr3_nt: TGCGCCAGCTGGCATGGGAACACTGAAGCTTTCTTT
v_call: TRBV5-1
clone_size: few
d_call: .
j_call: TRBJ1-1

cdr3_aa: CASSVATVDSGNTIYF
cdr3_nt: TGTGCCAGCAGCGTAGCCACAGTGGACTCTGGAAACACCATATATTTT
v_call: TRBV9
clone_size: few
d_call: .
j_call: TRBJ1-3

cdr3_aa: CASSEGGARETQYF
cdr3_nt: TGTGCCAGCAGTGAGGGGGGGGCGCGGGAGACCCAGTACTTC
v_call: TRBV2
clone_size: .
d_call: .
j_call: TRBJ2-5

cdr3_aa: CASSSQTSPHEQYF
cdr3_nt: TGTGCCAGCAGCTCACAGACTAGCCCCCACGAGCAGTACTTC
v_call: TRBV5-4
clone_size: .
d_call: TRBD2
j_call: TRBJ2-7

cdr3_aa: CASSLAGGRTDTQYF
cdr3_nt: TGTGCCAGCAGCTTAGCGGGAGGGCGAACAGATACGCAGTATTTT
v_call: TRBV7-2
clone_size: .
d_call: TRBD2
j_call: TRBJ2-3

cdr3_aa: CASSYLRGRSDYGYTF
cdr3_nt: TGTGCCAGCAGTTACCTGAGGGGGCGAAGTGATTATGGCTACACCTTC
v_call: TRBV6-5
clone_size: few
d_call: TRBD1
j_call: TRBJ1-2

cdr3_aa: CASSNRGTEAFF
cdr3_nt: TGTGCCAGCAGTAACAGGGGAACTGAAGCTTTCTTT
v_call: TRBV6-5
clone_size: .
d_call: TRBD1
j_call: TRBJ1-1

cdr3_aa: CAWSTRGEKLFF
cdr3_nt: TGTGCCTGGAGTACACGGGGGGAAAAACTGTTTTTT
v_call: TRBV30
clone_size: .
d_call: .
j_call: TRBJ1-4

cdr3_aa: CASSPRRGGNTIYF
cdr3_nt: TGTGCCAGCAGCCCCCGGAGAGGAGGAAACACCATATATTTT
v_call: TRBV7-2
clone_size: few
d_call: .
j_call: TRBJ1-3

cdr3_aa: CASSQDHTAIANYGYTF
cdr3_nt: TGCGCCAGCAGCCAAGATCACACAGCTATAGCTAACTATGGCTACACCTTC
v_call: TRBV4-3
clone_size: once
d_call: .
j_call: TRBJ1-2

cdr3_aa: CASRQTEAFF
cdr3_nt: TGTGCCAGCAGACAAACTGAAGCTTTCTTT
v_call: TRBV28
clone_size: .
d_call: .
j_call: TRBJ1-1

cdr3_aa: CASSVVEGANYGYTF
cdr3_nt: TGTGCCAGCAGTGTTGTGGAGGGGGCGAACTATGGCTACACCTTC
v_call: TRBV28
clone_size: .
d_call: TRBD1
j_call: TRBJ1-2

cdr3_aa: CAWRAGNFNYGYTF
cdr3_nt: TGTGCCTGGAGGGCCGGGAATTTTAACTATGGCTACACCTTC
v_call: TRBV30
clone_size: .
d_call: .
j_call: TRBJ1-2

cdr3_aa: CASSLIARTDTQYF
cdr3_nt: TGTGCCAGCAGCTTAATCGCACGCACAGATACGCAGTATTTT
v_call: TRBV7-2
clone_size: .
d_call: .
j_call: TRBJ2-3

cdr3_aa: CASSTQGSGNTIYF
cdr3_nt: TGTGCCAGCTCAACACAGGGCTCTGGAAACACCATATATTTT
v_call: TRBV18
clone_size: .
d_call: .
j_call: TRBJ1-3

cdr3_aa: CASSPAEGETQYF
cdr3_nt: TGTGCCAGCAGCCCCGCCGAAGGGGAGACCCAGTACTTC
v_call: TRBV25-1
clone_size: .
d_call: .
j_call: TRBJ2-5

cdr3_aa: CASSLALDRGYTGELFF
cdr3_nt: TGTGCCAGCAGCTTAGCCTTGGACAGGGGCTACACCGGGGAGCTGTTTTTT
v_call: TRBV7-8
clone_size: .
d_call: TRBD1
j_call: TRBJ2-2

cdr3_aa: CAWRFGPNQPQHF
cdr3_nt: TGTGCCTGGAGGTTCGGCCCGAATCAGCCCCAGCATTTT
v_call: TRBV30
clone_size: .
d_call: .
j_call: TRBJ1-5

cdr3_aa: CASSNLPNTEAFF
cdr3_nt: TGTGCCAGCAGTAACCTCCCGAACACTGAAGCTTTCTTT
v_call: TRBV2
clone_size: many
d_call: .
j_call: TRBJ1-1

cdr3_aa: CASSLFSGDQETQYF
cdr3_nt: TGCGCCAGCAGCTTGTTTAGCGGGGACCAAGAGACCCAGTACTTC
v_call: TRBV5-1
clone_size: .
d_call: TRBD2
j_call: TRBJ2-5

cdr3_aa: CASTAGQATYEQYF
cdr3_nt: TGTGCCAGCACGGCGGGCCAGGCGACCTACGAGCAGTACTTC
v_call: TRBV2
clone_size: .
d_call: .
j_call: TRBJ2-7

cdr3_aa: CASSQGTGGTGELFF
cdr3_nt: TGTGCCAGCAGCCAAGGGACAGGGGGGACCGGGGAGCTGTTTTTT
v_call: TRBV4-2
clone_size: .
d_call: TRBD1
j_call: TRBJ2-2

cdr3_aa: CASSLIGLPTLNQPQHF
cdr3_nt: TGTGCCAGCAGCTTAATAGGCTTACCCACACTCAATCAGCCCCAGCATTTT
v_call: TRBV7-3
clone_size: .
d_call: .
j_call: TRBJ1-5

cdr3_aa: CASSPSGQPNTEAFF
cdr3_nt: TGCGCCAGCAGCCCGAGCGGACAGCCGAACACTGAAGCTTTCTTT
v_call: TRBV4-3
clone_size: .
d_call: .
j_call: TRBJ1-1

cdr3_aa: CASTAEMNTEAFF
cdr3_nt: TGTGCCAGCACTGCAGAAATGAACACTGAAGCTTTCTTT
v_call: TRBV6-1
clone_size: .
d_call: .
j_call: TRBJ1-1

cdr3_aa: CASTRDRGEEQYF
cdr3_nt: TGCGCCAGCACCCGGGACAGGGGGGAAGAGCAGTACTTC
v_call: TRBV5-1
clone_size: few
d_call: TRBD1
j_call: TRBJ2-7

cdr3_aa: CASSLALTGGRTQYF
cdr3_nt: TGTGCCAGCAGCTTAGCGTTGACGGGAGGAAGAACGCAGTATTTT
v_call: TRBV7-2
clone_size: .
d_call: TRBD2
j_call: TRBJ2-3

cdr3_aa: CASSWDRGDEKLFF
cdr3_nt: TGTGCCAGCAGCTGGGACAGGGGGGACGAAAAACTGTTTTTT
v_call: TRBV7-9
clone_size: .
d_call: TRBD1
j_call: TRBJ1-4

cdr3_aa: CASSYQTGGTETQYF
cdr3_nt: TGTGCCAGCAGTTATCAGACAGGGGGCACAGAGACCCAGTACTTC
v_call: TRBV28
clone_size: few
d_call: TRBD1
j_call: TRBJ2-5

cdr3_aa: CASRDRGGDEQYF
cdr3_nt: TGTGCCAGCAGGGACAGGGGTGGCGACGAGCAGTACTTC
v_call: TRBV11-2
clone_size: .
d_call: TRBD1
j_call: TRBJ2-7

cdr3_aa: CASSAGGGPYEQYF
cdr3_nt: TGTGCCAGCAGTGCAGGGGGAGGACCCTACGAGCAGTACTTC
v_call: TRBV27
clone_size: .
d_call: .
j_call: TRBJ2-7

cdr3_aa: CAWSTGSNQPQHF
cdr3_nt: TGTGCCTGGAGCACAGGATCCAATCAGCCCCAGCATTTT
v_call: TRBV30
clone_size: .
d_call: .
j_call: TRBJ1-5

cdr3_aa: CASSQGGAADTQYF
cdr3_nt: TGTGCCAGCAGTCAAGGGGGGGCTGCAGATACGCAGTATTTT
v_call: TRBV25-1
clone_size: .
d_call: .
j_call: TRBJ2-3

cdr3_aa: CASSSPREGNYGYTF
cdr3_nt: TGTGCCAGCAGCTCACCACGGGAGGGGAACTATGGCTACACCTTC
v_call: TRBV7-2
clone_size: few
d_call: .
j_call: TRBJ1-2

cdr3_aa: CASSYEPGDRVGYTF
cdr3_nt: TGTGCCAGCAGTTACGAGCCGGGGGACAGGGTCGGCTACACCTTC
v_call: TRBV6-5
clone_size: once
d_call: TRBD1
j_call: TRBJ1-2

cdr3_aa: CASSNPGTSGTTDTQYF
cdr3_nt: TGTGCTAGCAGCAACCCCGGGACTAGCGGGACCACAGATACGCAGTATTTT
v_call: TRBV7-7
clone_size: .
d_call: TRBD2
j_call: TRBJ2-3